This T cell receptor beta chain was recorded in a study of cytomegalovirus exposure and HLA in healthy donors. Primers: 60 Vbeta forward and 13 Jbeta reverse. The protocol was immunoSEQ multiplex PCR, while the TCRdb copy is restricted to in-frame clones and leaves out a portion. This table holds about 130,000 clones, more than 60% found once. In regard to this clone: Its cognate antigen is unknown.

The study, taken as a whole, reports: Later genetic work tied a missense DCLRE1C variant to beta-chain V and J trimming. Clonal expansion, a later analysis showed, was greater in HLA-associated TCR beta chains than in equally common others. A later analysis linked 15,000 to 20,000 TCR beta sequences to HLA alleles at 0.05 false discovery rate. When a later analysis was performed, an Asian-associated ancestry cluster reportedly had fewer N-insertions than the approximately 600-donor mean.

This clonotype was sampled from a woman aged 18-29 years in good health and CMV-seronegative. Sequences were obtained from PBMCs.

The CDR3 protein is CASSELPPGQGFGYTF. CDR3 nucleotide sequence: TGTGCCAGCAGTGAGTTACCCCCGGGACAGGGGTTCGGCTACACCTTC. The chain uses TRBV6-1 and TRBJ1-2, with 10 positions matching TRBD1. CDR3 length equals 16 residues. Germline CDR1 and CDR2: MNHNS and SASEGT. With V trimmed by 3 bases and J by 8 bases, 12 bases remained unmatched.